The 31 T cell receptor beta chains below all came from one sample that was sequenced in a study of cytomegalovirus exposure and HLA in healthy donors. PCR amplification relied on 60 Vbeta primers (plus 13 Jbeta primers). Repertoires were generated with immunoSEQ multiplex PCR, while TCRdb's copy carries only in-frame clones and drops some. The sample lists 110,000 or so clones; roughly 71% were seen once. The sequenced sample was PBMCs. These TCRs come from a man aged 18 to 29 in good health and CMV-seropositive.

This clone was detected a few times. Mismatch with germline at one junction end may stem from a read error. The rearrangement uses TRBV28 and TRBJ1-4; D is possibly TRBD1 (5 bases). Germline values: CDR1 MDHEN, CDR2 SYDVKM. The CDR3 is 12 residues long. CDR3 sequence (DNA): TGTGCCATTCAAAATCAAGCGGGACTCACCCTATTT. Protein sequence: CAIQNQAGLTLF.

The genes are TRBV4-1 and TRBJ2-1; 9 positions match TRBD2. The germline V gene encodes CDR1 MGHRA and CDR2 YSYEKL. Trimming took 4 bases from V and 9 from J; bases not matched to a gene: 16. This CDR3 contains 17 residues. In DNA form, the CDR3 reads TGCGCCAGCAGCCTTTCCGTAAACAGCGGGGGGACGAGTGAGCAGTTCTTC. Its translation is CASSLSVNSGGTSEQFF.

V is TRBV5-1 and J is TRBJ2-5, with D possibly matching TRBD1 (6 bases). The CDR3 loop spans 16 amino acids. Trimming shortened V by 1 base and J by 6 bases, and 19 bases separated the two germline ends. CDR1 SGHRS and CDR2 YFSETQ come from the germline V gene. CDR3 coding DNA: TGCGCCAGCAGCTTGAAGTCGGCCAGGGGCGGACAGACCCAGTACTTC. Its protein product is CASSLKSARGGQTQYF.

The chain uses TRBV6-6 and TRBJ1-6; the match to TRBD1 covers 7 bases. The CDR3 consists of 14 residues. Trimming took 6 bases from V and 7 from J; bases not matched to a gene: 6. Germline CDR1 and CDR2: MNHNY and SVGAGI (reference sequence). The CDR3, as DNA: TGTGCCAGCAGCCCCACAGGGGTCAATTCACCCCTCCACTTT. This translates into CASSPTGVNSPLHF.

The V gene is TRBV7-2, the J gene TRBJ2-3; 10 nucleotides align to TRBD1. V lost 1 base and J lost 8; bases outside the gene matches: 3. Germline CDR1 SGHTA, CDR2 FQGNSA. This CDR3 has 14 amino acids. The CDR3 spells CASSLDRTGGTQYF. The CDR3 region has the DNA TGTGCCAGCAGCTTAGATCGGACAGGGGGTACGCAGTATTTT.

The chain combines TRBV6-6 with TRBJ1-2, with D unclear. This CDR3 is 14 amino acids long. Germline V gene lookup returns CDR1 MNHNY and CDR2 SVGAGI (reference sequence). Deletions cut 5 bases from V and 4 bases from J, with 14 bases between. The CDR3 coding sequence is TGTGCCAGCAGTAACGGTGGGGAGTCCTATGGCTACACCTTC. Translation gives CASSNGGESYGYTF.

The V and J genes are TRBV27 and TRBJ1-4; D might be TRBD1 (6 bases). With 1 base removed from V and 5 bases from J, the gap between germline ends came to 20 bases. The CDR3 is 18 residues long. Per germline, CDR1 MNHEY and CDR2 SMNVEV (reference sequence). The CDR3 loop is CASSLYWGQGRPNEKLFF. The CDR3 nucleotides are TGTGCCAGCAGTTTATATTGGGGGCAGGGAAGACCAAATGAAAAACTGTTTTTT.

The chain joins TRBV7-9 to TRBJ2-1; perhaps TRBD2 as D (5 bases). Germline V lookup: CDR1 SEHNR, CDR2 FQNEAQ (reference sequence). V was clipped by 5 bases and J by 8 bases, with 10 bases between them. The CDR3 sequence is 12 residues long. CDR3 amino acids: CASSRGWDEQFF. The CDR3 nucleotides read TGTGCCAGCAGCCGCGGGTGGGATGAGCAGTTCTTC.

V usage is TRBV4-1 and J usage is TRBJ1-6, with D unclear. V lost 4 bases to trimming and J lost 3 bases, with 10 bases between them. The CDR3 extends over 15 amino acids. Per the germline V gene, CDR1 is MGHRA and CDR2 is YSYEKL. The CDR3 spells CASSLIADYNSPLHF. Written as DNA, the CDR3 is TGCGCCAGCAGCCTCATCGCGGACTATAATTCACCCCTCCACTTT.

The chain uses TRBV10-3 and TRBJ1-5; D is unresolved. The CDR3 loop spans 12 amino acids. The V and J ends lost 6 bases and 7 bases respectively, with 10 bases between them. Germline V gene lookup returns CDR1 ENHRY and CDR2 SYGVKD. CDR3: CAISLAGQPQHF. The CDR3, as DNA: TGTGCCATCAGCCTAGCGGGACAGCCCCAGCATTTT.

Only a few counts were recorded for this clone. The same CDR3 can be traced to other DNA sequences in this sample. The chain joins TRBV2 to TRBJ2-3, with 7 bases matching TRBD1. The V and J ends lost 4 bases and 0 bases, in that order; junction bases with no gene match: 4. This CDR3 contains 15 residues. Germline lookup yields CDR1 SNHLY and CDR2 FYNNEI. The CDR3 DNA reads TGTGCCAGCAGTGCAGGGACAGCGAGCACAGATACGCAGTATTTT. This sequence encodes CASSAGTASTDTQYF.

The chain uses TRBV5-1 and TRBJ1-1, with D perhaps matching TRBD1 (5 bases). Germline assignment: CDR1 SGHRS and CDR2 YFSETQ. This CDR3 is built from 17 residues. V was trimmed by 0 bases and J by 0 bases, leaving 15 bases between them. Here the CDR3 reads CASSLAGAGALNTEAFF. The DNA of the CDR3 is TGCGCCAGCAGCTTGGCTGGGGCAGGAGCTCTGAACACTGAAGCTTTCTTT. Together with reference TRBV5-1 and TRBJ1-1, the CDR3 gives the full variable domain: KAGVTQTPRYLIKTRGQQVTLSCSPISGHRSVSWYQQTPGQGLQFLFEYFSETQRNKGNFPGRFSGRQFSNSRSEMNVSTLELGDSALYLCASSLAGAGALNTEAFFGQGTRLTVV.

The rearrangement links TRBV5-6 to TRBJ2-1, with 9 bases that match TRBD2. Germline lookup yields CDR1 SGHDT and CDR2 YYEEEE. There are 16 residues in the CDR3. V shed 4 bases, J shed 5 bases, and the junction held 10 bases outside the gene matches. CDR3 coding DNA: TGTGCCAGCAGCCTGTTGGGAGCGGGGGGCAACAATGAGCAGTTCTTC. Encoded protein: CASSLLGAGGNNEQFF.

This clone was seen only a few times. The CDR3 DNA reads as TGTGCCAGCAGCTTCCGCGGGGGCCAAGAGACCCAGTACTTC. Amino acids: CASSFRGGQETQYF. The chain uses TRBV11-2 and TRBJ2-5, with 7 bases identical to TRBD2. This CDR3 contains 14 residues. Germline CDR1 and CDR2: SGHAT and FQNNGV. Trimming at V came to 3 bases and at J to 1 base, leaving 2 bases not matched to a gene.

This clone has more than one count but fewer than ten. The genes are TRBV20-1 and TRBJ1-2; TRBD1 is a possible D gene (6 bases). The length of the CDR3 is 11 residues. Germline V lookup: CDR1 DFQATT, CDR2 SNEGSKA (reference sequence). The V gene lost 8 bases and the J gene lost 2 bases, with 9 bases spanning the gap. As DNA, the CDR3 is TGCAGTTCGACAGGAAACTATGGCTACACCTTC. Amino acids: CSSTGNYGYTF.

This chain uses TRBV18 with TRBJ2-3; maybe TRBD2 (6 bases). Trimming left V 4 bases short and J 4 bases short, with 12 bases between. CDR3 size: 14 residues. Germline V gene sequence: CDR1 KGHSH, CDR2 LQKENI. CDR3 loop: CASSHSGPPDTQYF. CDR3 DNA: TGTGCCAGCTCACATAGCGGCCCCCCAGATACGCAGTATTTT.

The V call is TRBV10-3, the J call TRBJ1-1, with TRBD1 identical over 7 bases. Germline values: CDR1 ENHRY, CDR2 SYGVKD. CDR3 length: 12 amino acids. Unmatched junction bases numbered 4, after V lost 4 bases and J lost 8 bases. The CDR3 nucleotides read TGTGCCATCAGTGGGACAGGAGAAGAAGCTTTCTTT. Translated: CAISGTGEEAFF.

V gene TRBV4-2 combines with J gene TRBJ2-1; 10 bases match TRBD1. The CDR3 runs to 14 residues. Unmatched junction bases numbered 3, after V lost 1 base and J lost 9 bases. Germline CDR1 and CDR2: LGHNA and YNFKEQ. CDR3 DNA: TGTGCCAGCAGCCAAGGGACAGGGGGAGGTGAGCAGTTCTTC. It specifies CASSQGTGGGEQFF.

The rearrangement links TRBV7-7 to TRBJ2-5; D possibly corresponds to TRBD1 (6 bases). The CDR3 contains 13 residues. Looked up from germline, CDR1 is SSHAT and CDR2 is FNYEAQ (reference sequence). V was pared by 5 bases and J by 3 bases, with 10 bases between. The CDR3 nucleotides are TGTGCCAGCAGCCCCCGGACAGAAGAGACCCAGTACTTC. Protein product: CASSPRTEETQYF.

The V and J genes are TRBV30 and TRBJ2-7; 8 positions agree with TRBD1. The CDR3 totals 14 residues. Per germline, CDR1 GTSNPN and CDR2 SVGIG (reference sequence). V dropped 0 bases and J dropped 2; count of bases not matched to a gene: 3. The CDR3 sequence: CAWSVLTGAYEQYF. CDR3 sequence (DNA): TGTGCCTGGAGTGTACTGACAGGGGCCTACGAGCAGTACTTC.

The chain is built from TRBV7-9 and TRBJ2-5; 8 bases line up with TRBD2. The V segment lost 3 bases and the J segment 7 bases; nucleotides outside the gene matches: 4. The CDR3 totals 13 residues. Per the germline V gene, CDR1 is SEHNR and CDR2 is FQNEAQ (reference sequence). In DNA form, the CDR3 reads TGTGCCAGCAGCTTTAGCGGGGATGGGACCCAGTACTTC. Translating it yields CASSFSGDGTQYF.

V gene TRBV15 combines with J gene TRBJ2-1; 8 bases align to TRBD2. Losses at the gene ends were 0 bases for V and 8 bases for J; bases not matched to a gene: 6. CDR3 length: 15 residues. Germline-derived CDR1 and CDR2 are LNHNV and YYDKDF (reference sequence). This CDR3 reads CATSRDNGGGYEQFF. The CDR3 bases are TGTGCCACCAGCAGAGATAACGGGGGGGGCTATGAGCAGTTCTTC.

The gene calls are TRBV6-6 and TRBJ2-2; D unclear. The germline V gene has CDR1 MNHNY and CDR2 SVGAGI (reference sequence). The V gene lost 2 bases and the J gene lost 2 bases, with 9 bases spanning the gap. The length of the CDR3 is 15 residues. The CDR3 region has the DNA TGTGCCAGCAGTTACCCCCCCCATAACACCGGGGAGCTGTTTTTT. Amino acids: CASSYPPHNTGELFF.

The chain is built from TRBV29-1 and TRBJ1-2; 10 nucleotides align to TRBD1. Germline V lookup: CDR1 SQVTM, CDR2 ANQGSEA. V was clipped by 7 bases and J by 2 bases; unmatched bases: 4. The CDR3 has 13 amino acids. This chain's CDR3 is CSGGQGMNYGYTF. CDR3 nucleotides: TGCAGCGGGGGACAGGGGATGAACTATGGCTACACCTTC.

In its sample, this clone was seen a few times. This rearrangement joins TRBV6-1 to TRBJ2-7, with TRBD2 identical over 9 bases. Germline V CDR1 and CDR2: MNHNS, SASEGT. The CDR3 spans 16 residues. V was pared by 3 bases and J by 5 bases, with 11 bases of the junction left unmatched. DNA for the CDR3: TGTGCCAGCAGTGAGGGGGCGGGGGGGCCTCTAGACGAGCAGTACTTC. Translating it yields CASSEGAGGPLDEQYF.

The sample holds a few counts of this clone. The chain links TRBV28 to TRBJ2-3; 7 nucleotides align to TRBD1. The CDR3 sequence is 15 residues long. Trimming cost V 5 bases and J 6 bases; bases outside gene matches: 11. The V gene's germline CDR1 is MDHEN and CDR2 SYDVKM. DNA of the CDR3: TGTGCCAGCAGTACCCCCGAGGGACAGAAGGATACGCAGTATTTT. It translates to CASSTPEGQKDTQYF.

This clone came up once. The chain combines TRBV6-1 with TRBJ2-7; TRBD2 matches at 8 bases. Germline V gene sequence: CDR1 MNHNS, CDR2 SASEGT. The V gene end was trimmed by 6 bases and the J gene end by 6 bases; junction bases not matched to a gene: 7. The CDR3 is 13 amino acids. The CDR3 loop is CASRRGAPVEQYF. The CDR3 DNA reads as TGTGCCAGCAGGCGGGGGGCCCCCGTCGAGCAGTACTTC.

This clone occurred a few times. The rearrangement uses TRBV7-2 and TRBJ2-7; TRBD1 is a possible D gene (5 bases). Germline values: CDR1 SGHTA, CDR2 FQGNSA. CDR3 length: 14 amino acids. Trimming left V 5 bases short and J 7 bases short, with 18 bases between. CDR3 protein: CASSLIQVLGEQYF. DNA of the CDR3: TGTGCCAGCAGCCTAATACAGGTACTCGGAGAGCAGTACTTC.

The chain is built from TRBV2 and TRBJ1-1; D is unresolved. The CDR3 loop spans 13 amino acids. CDR1 is SNHLY, CDR2 FYNNEI, per germline. V was pared by 3 bases and J by 1 base, with 6 bases between. CDR3 residues: CASSDGKNTEAFF. The DNA for the CDR3 is TGTGCCAGCAGTGACGGGAAGAACACTGAAGCTTTCTTT.

For this clone: Compared with germline, one end of the junction differs, possibly owing to a read error. The chain is built from TRBV5-1 and TRBJ1-2; 7 bases match TRBD1. This CDR3 is 14 amino acids long. Germline V gives CDR1 SGHRS, CDR2 YFSETQ. The CDR3 DNA is TGCGCCAGCAGCTCGGCAGGGGGGAACTATGGCTACCCCTTC. It codes for CASSSAGGNYGYPF.

The chain has TRBV15 and TRBJ2-2, with TRBD2 matching over 11 bases. The germline gives CDR1 LNHNV, CDR2 YYDKDF (reference sequence). Trimming removed 0 bases from V and 6 bases from J; junction bases left unmatched: 6. This CDR3 is 17 amino acids long. CDR3 loop: CATSRDRVAGGAGELFF. The CDR3, as DNA: TGTGCCACCAGCAGAGATCGAGTAGCGGGGGGGGCCGGGGAGCTGTTTTTT.